Listed below are T cell receptor beta chains from one sample, sequenced in a study of CD8 T cells in ankylosing spondylitis. TCRdb recomputed calls from the 5' RACE reads with MiXCR, one row per CDR3 protein. The repertoire holds just under 550,000 distinct CDR3 sequences, with approximately 12% as singletons. The sample comprised blood, either unsorted or a sorted T cell fraction (not recorded which). These receptor sequences come from a male donor with ankylosing spondylitis. Both conserved end residues are part of each CDR3. The order of the fields is D gene, clone size, V gene, J gene, CDR3 protein, CDR3 DNA. D genes are given only for firm matches. Only some rows state a clone size, as once, few, many or a class for expanded clones.

-,-,TRBV10-3,TRBJ2-1,CAISEPTGAKVEQFF,TGTGCCATCAGTGAGCCGACAGGCGCAAAAGTCGAGCAGTTCTTC
-,-,TRBV5-1,TRBJ2-3,CASSLVGRLEVDTQYF,TGCGCCAGCAGCTTGGTAGGGAGACTAGAGGTAGATACGCAGTATTTT
TRBD1,-,TRBV2,TRBJ2-2,CVSRTGTVNTGELFF,TGTGTCAGCCGCACCGGGACAGTAAACACCGGGGAGCTGTTTTTT
TRBD2,-,TRBV27,TRBJ2-5,CASRGWGGSETQYF,TGTGCCAGCAGGGGGTGGGGCGGGAGTGAGACCCAGTACTTC
-,-,TRBV30,TRBJ2-5,CAWSVELAVETQYF,TGTGCCTGGAGTGTAGAACTAGCTGTAGAGACCCAGTACTTC
-,few,TRBV10-1,TRBJ2-1,CATRPGSSVVFRSYNEQFF,TGCGCCACCAGGCCCGGGTCGAGTGTCGTCTTTCGGTCCTACAATGAGCAGTTCTTC
-,-,TRBV20-1,TRBJ2-2,CSARDGVGVNTGELFF,TGCAGTGCTAGAGATGGGGTGGGAGTTAACACCGGGGAGCTGTTTTTT
TRBD2,-,TRBV11-2,TRBJ2-1,CASSYGLAASYGDEQFF,TGTGCCAGCAGCTACGGACTAGCGGCCTCCTATGGAGATGAGCAGTTCTTC
-,-,TRBV5-1,TRBJ2-2,CASSFGGSGELFF,TGCGCCAGCAGCTTCGGGGGCTCCGGGGAGCTGTTTTTT
TRBD1,-,TRBV7-9,TRBJ2-1,CASRQGAANEQFF,TGTGCCAGCAGGCAGGGGGCGGCGAATGAGCAGTTCTTC
TRBD1,-,TRBV20-1,TRBJ1-1,CSARVGLTGAEAFF,TGCAGTGCTAGAGTCGGTCTTACAGGGGCTGAAGCTTTCTTT
-,few,TRBV29-1,TRBJ2-1,CSVPIRAPYNEQFF,TGCAGCGTGCCAATTAGGGCCCCCTACAATGAGCAGTTCTTC
-,many,TRBV5-1,TRBJ2-3,CASSWTRPGPTRPDTQYF,TGCGCCAGCAGCTGGACCCGTCCGGGACCCACACGACCTGATACGCAGTATTTT
TRBD2,few,TRBV7-2,TRBJ2-2,CASSLHPSGNTGELFF,TGTGCCAGCAGCTTACATCCTAGCGGTAACACCGGGGAGCTGTTTTTT
TRBD2,many,TRBV24-1,TRBJ2-1,CATSGVLSSGDFYNEQFF,TGTGCCACCAGTGGGGTATTATCTAGCGGAGATTTCTACAATGAGCAGTTCTTC
-,many,TRBV29-1,TRBJ1-2,CSVDVQGRYGYTF,TGCAGCGTTGACGTACAGGGACGCTATGGCTACACCTTC
-,-,TRBV20-1,TRBJ1-1,CSARDLFRQVEAFF,TGCAGTGCTAGAGATCTATTTCGACAGGTCGAAGCTTTCTTT
-,-,TRBV12-3/TRBV12-4,TRBJ1-4,CASSHFATNEKLFF,TGTGCCAGCAGTCATTTTGCAACTAATGAAAAACTGTTTTTT
-,-,TRBV19,TRBJ2-3,CATKVYESDTQYF,TGTGCCACCAAGGTCTATGAATCAGATACGCAGTATTTT
TRBD1,few,TRBV9,TRBJ2-7,CASSVVGQGADSEQYF,TGTGCCAGCAGCGTAGTAGGCCAGGGGGCGGATAGCGAGCAGTACTTC
-,few,TRBV27,TRBJ1-3,CASREIGTDGNTIYF,TGTGCCAGCAGGGAAATCGGGACGGACGGAAACACCATATATTTT
-,-,TRBV5-1,TRBJ2-3,CASSLALTAQGYTDTQYF,TGCGCCAGCAGCTTGGCCCTCACGGCGCAGGGGTACACAGATACGCAGTATTTT
-,-,TRBV29-1,TRBJ1-2,CSVVRLLNYGYTF,TGCAGCGTTGTCCGCTTACTAAACTATGGCTACACCTTC
-,few,TRBV11-2,TRBJ2-2,CASSSGLLTGELFF,TGTGCCAGCAGCTCGGGGCTTTTGACCGGGGAGCTGTTTTTT
-,-,TRBV5-1,TRBJ2-5,CASSLQPDRRETQYF,TGCGCCAGCAGCCTCCAACCAGACAGGCGGGAGACCCAGTACTTC
TRBD2,many,TRBV29-1,TRBJ2-2,CSVLGTRESTGELFF,TGCAGCGTTCTAGGGACTAGAGAGAGCACCGGGGAGCTGTTTTTT
TRBD2,-,TRBV5-1,TRBJ2-1,CASYLAGYNNEQFF,TGCGCCAGCTATCTAGCGGGATATAACAATGAGCAGTTCTTC
-,once,TRBV7-7,TRBJ2-1,CASSLDSSDEQFF,TGTGCCAGCAGCTTAGACTCCTCTGATGAGCAGTTCTTC
TRBD1,-,TRBV7-2,TRBJ2-2,CASSPQQGAGELFF,TGTGCCAGCAGCCCCCAACAGGGGGCCGGGGAGCTGTTTTTT
TRBD2,few,TRBV2,TRBJ2-5,CASIGGASGGPPYF,TGTGCCAGCATCGGGGGGGCTAGCGGGGGCCCTCCGTACTTC
-,many,TRBV24-1,TRBJ2-3,CATSAVSGSTDTQYF,TGTGCCACCAGTGCTGTGAGCGGGAGCACAGATACGCAGTATTTT
TRBD2,many,TRBV4-2,TRBJ2-3,CASSQDIAGVGTQYF,TGTGCCAGCAGCCAAGATATAGCGGGAGTGGGTACGCAGTATTTT
-,-,TRBV10-2,TRBJ2-1,CASIYDYNSYNEQFF,TGCGCCAGCATATACGACTATAACTCCTACAATGAGCAGTTCTTC
TRBD2,-,TRBV20-1,TRBJ2-1,CSALPAGGDNEQFF,TGCAGTGCCCTCCCCGCGGGAGGTGACAATGAGCAGTTCTTC
-,few,TRBV12-3/TRBV12-4,TRBJ1-3,CASSPIRVFIGNTIYF,TGTGCCAGCAGTCCGATCAGGGTGTTTATCGGAAACACCATATATTTT
TRBD2,few,TRBV12-5,TRBJ2-1,CASGLVLQREGGEQFF,TGTGCTAGTGGTTTGGTACTCCAGCGGGAGGGCGGTGAGCAGTTCTTC
-,-,TRBV7-2,TRBJ1-1,CASSLSLLMNTEAFF,TGTGCCAGCAGCTTAAGTTTGCTCATGAACACTGAAGCTTTCTTT
-,few,TRBV13,TRBJ1-4,CASSLGTTPSEKLFF,TGTGCCAGCAGCTTAGGGACGACGCCTTCCGAAAAACTGTTTTTT
-,many,TRBV12-3/TRBV12-4,TRBJ2-1,CASSPGTVNEQFF,TGTGCCAGCAGCCCCGGGACGGTCAATGAGCAGTTCTTC
TRBD1,-,TRBV20-1,TRBJ2-3,CSATDTGGAADTQYF,TGCAGTGCTACAGATACAGGGGGCGCGGCAGATACGCAGTATTTT
-,-,TRBV25-1,TRBJ2-5,CASRGTREYQETQYF,TGTGCCAGCCGAGGGACCCGCGAGTACCAAGAGACCCAGTACTTC
-,-,TRBV2,TRBJ1-2,CASSYVVGREVLGYTF,TGTGCCAGCAGTTACGTCGTTGGCAGGGAAGTTCTTGGCTACACCTTC
TRBD1,many,TRBV12-3/TRBV12-4,TRBJ1-2,CASSLRDRETVVF,TGTGCCAGCAGTTTACGGGACAGGGAAACCGTTGTCTTC
TRBD1,few,TRBV6-1,TRBJ1-6,CASSEIPVGTANSPLHF,TGTGCCAGCAGTGAAATCCCGGTGGGGACAGCTAATTCACCCCTCCACTTT
TRBD2,few,TRBV19,TRBJ2-1,CASSPAGGGGSHNEQFF,TGTGCCAGTAGTCCGGCGGGGGGTGGCGGGAGCCACAATGAGCAGTTCTTC
-,few,TRBV3-1,TRBJ2-1,CASSQEVEQFF,TGTGCCAGCAGCCAAGAGGTTGAGCAGTTCTTC
TRBD2,few,TRBV5-1,TRBJ2-3,CASSIGTSGNTDTQYF,TGCGCCAGCAGCATCGGGACTAGCGGCAACACAGATACGCAGTATTTT
-,-,TRBV20-1,TRBJ1-2,CSARETEGYKGYTF,TGCAGTGCTAGGGAGACGGAGGGGTATAAGGGCTACACCTTC
-,-,TRBV19,TRBJ1-4,CASSIQRTANEKLFF,TGTGCCAGTAGTATACAACGGACAGCTAATGAAAAACTGTTTTTT
-,few,TRBV10-3,TRBJ2-5,CAISESVGPETQYF,TGTGCCATCAGTGAGTCGGTGGGCCCGGAGACCCAGTACTTC
TRBD1,few,TRBV2,TRBJ1-5,CASREGGTGVNQPQHF,TGTGCCAGCAGGGAAGGGGGCACAGGGGTCAATCAGCCCCAGCATTTT
TRBD1,-,TRBV5-1,TRBJ1-4,CASSLGQGRNEKLFF,TGCGCCAGCAGCTTGGGACAGGGCCGTAATGAAAAACTGTTTTTT